These 14 T cell receptor beta chains share one sample of origin, sequenced in a study of blood T cells in healthy people across ages. A second PCR, run for about 7 to 11 cycles, used a sample-barcoded 5' primer plus a J-beta primer mix. A single record per CDR3 protein comes from TCRdb applying MiXCR to the 5' RACE reads. The table has about 590,000 distinct CDR3 sequences, approximately 30% seen once. The sequenced sample was blood. The source of these receptors is a woman aged 80 or over in good health.

This clonotype has at least ten counts. The chain has TRBV3-1 and TRBJ2-1, with D possibly TRBD1 on 7 matching bases. Germline lookup yields CDR1 LGHDT and CDR2 YNNKEL (reference sequence). With 5 bases removed from V and 5 bases from J, the gap between germline ends came to 19 bases. The CDR3 has 16 amino acids. The CDR3 DNA sequence: TGTGCCAGCAGCGATGAACTCAGGGGGAGGAACAATGAGCAGTTCTTC. Amino acid sequence: CASSDELRGRNNEQFF.

This clonotype has only a few counts. The chain combines TRBV6-2 or TRBV6-3 with TRBJ2-5, with 7 bases that match TRBD1. Unmatched junction bases numbered 19, after V lost 4 bases and J lost 11 bases. CDR3 length equals 16 residues. Germline assignment: CDR1 MNHEY and CDR2 SVGEGT. In DNA form, the CDR3 reads TGTGCCAGCAGTTTTTCCCAGGGGGTTTCAGGGTATGAGCAGTACTTC. This sequence encodes CASSFSQGVSGYEQYF.

The chain recombines TRBV29-1 with TRBJ1-1, with D possibly matching TRBD1 (6 bases). The V and J ends lost 8 bases and 7 bases respectively, with 17 bases between them. The CDR3 spans 12 residues. Germline V gene data show CDR1 as SQVTM and CDR2 as ANQGSEA. CDR3 sequence (DNA): TGCAGCCTGTCCGGGACAAACCATGAAGCTTTCTTT. This codes for CSLSGTNHEAFF.

This clonotype was recorded many times. Here the CDR3 reads CASSLDGPDQPQHF. In DNA, the CDR3 is TGCGCCAGCAGCTTGGACGGTCCTGATCAGCCCCAGCATTTT. The rearrangement links TRBV5-1 to TRBJ1-5; D remains ambiguous. Trimming took 0 bases from V and 5 from J, leaving 9 bases between them. This CDR3 region has 14 residues. Per germline, CDR1 SGHRS and CDR2 YFSETQ.

This clonotype was counted at least ten times. The chain has TRBV10-3 and TRBJ2-1; 11 bases agree with TRBD2. The germline CDR1 and CDR2 sequences are ENHRY and SYGVKD. The CDR3 consists of 17 residues. V trimming: 7 bases; J trimming: 0 bases; junction bases outside the gene matches: 8. The CDR3 DNA reads as TGTGCCATCAAAGCTAGCGGGGGGCCGAGCTCCTACAATGAGCAGTTCTTC. It codes for CAIKASGGPSSYNEQFF.

V and J are TRBV6-4 and TRBJ2-3; 9 bases map to TRBD2. Germline CDR1 MRHNA, CDR2 SNTAGT. The CDR3 spans 14 residues. V lost 2 bases to trimming and J lost 4 bases; unmatched junction nucleotides: 1. The CDR3 region has the DNA TGTGCCAGCAGTGACGGCGGGGGGGCAGATACGCAGTATTTT. It encodes CASSDGGGADTQYF.

The rearrangement links TRBV9 to TRBJ2-3; TRBD2 is a possible D gene (6 bases). The length of the CDR3 is 12 residues. Trimming took 4 bases from V and 7 from J, leaving 10 bases between them. CDR1 is SGDLS, CDR2 YYNGEE, per germline. The CDR3 DNA reads as TGTGCCAGCAGCCCAAGCGGGTATACGCAGTATTTT. Amino acid sequence: CASSPSGYTQYF.

This clonotype was seen repeatedly, ten times or more. The J gene is TRBJ1-1, the V gene TRBV20-1, with D unclear. CDR1 DFQATT and CDR2 SNEGSKA come from the germline V gene (reference sequence). The CDR3 spans 12 residues. V shed 5 bases and J shed 1 base, with 8 bases lying between them. The CDR3 bases are TGCAGTGCTCCTGCTGGGAACACTGAAGCTTTCTTT. It yields the protein CSAPAGNTEAFF.

Turning to this clonotype: This may be a read error: a much more frequent sequence differs by one nucleotide. The chain combines TRBV7-9 with TRBJ2-7; TRBD1 matches at 7 bases. J was trimmed by 3 bases and V by 1 base; bases with no gene match: 6. Germline-derived CDR1 and CDR2 are SEHNR and FQNEAQ (reference sequence). The CDR3 contains 15 residues. The CDR3 coding sequence is TGTGCCAGCAGCTTAGGATTCCGGGACAGCTACGAGCAGTACTTC. This translates into CASSLGFRDSYEQYF.

The table lists this clonotype with many counts. The gene calls are TRBV5-4 and TRBJ2-3, with D perhaps matching TRBD1 or TRBD2 (6 bases each). The CDR3 loop spans 15 amino acids. The germline V and J ends were trimmed by 0 bases and 5 bases, with 13 bases remaining between them. CDR1 and CDR2 (germline): SGHNT, YYREEE (reference sequence). CDR3 bases: TGTGCCAGCAGCTTGGATGGGGGGCAGGAAGATACGCAGTATTTT. Translating gives CASSLDGGQEDTQYF.

This clonotype appeared many times. The rearrangement links TRBV20-1 to TRBJ2-7, with D maybe TRBD1 (6 bases). Germline CDR1 DFQATT, CDR2 SNEGSKA (reference sequence). V was pared by 4 bases and J by 3 bases, with 16 bases between. The CDR3 is 14 amino acids. The DNA of the CDR3 is TGCAGTGCTAATAACAGGGAAGGGTTCTACGAGCAGTACTTC. Translation gives CSANNREGFYEQYF.

In this sample, this clonotype turned up a few times. The V and J genes are TRBV6-1 and TRBJ2-2; either TRBD1 or TRBD2 may fit D (6 bases each). Germline V gene lookup returns CDR1 MNHNS and CDR2 SASEGT. The CDR3 is 17 residues long. With 3 bases removed from V and 1 base from J, the gap between germline ends came to 15 bases. The CDR3 protein is CASSEAVGGQNTGELFF. Here the CDR3 DNA reads TGTGCCAGCAGTGAGGCGGTGGGGGGCCAGAACACCGGGGAGCTGTTTTTT.

This clonotype occurred a few times. This may be a read error: a much more frequent sequence differs by one nucleotide. The chain combines TRBV7-8 with TRBJ2-7, with D tentatively TRBD1 (6 bases). From germline, CDR1 is SGHVS and CDR2 FQNEAQ. The CDR3 sequence is 16 residues long. This CDR3 is CASSLASPGEPDEQYF. DNA of the CDR3: TGTGCCAGCAGTTTAGCAAGTCCAGGGGAGCCGGATGAGCAGTACTTC.

The chain has TRBV5-6 and TRBJ1-3, with TRBD1 as a possible D gene (5 bases). Germline V CDR1 and CDR2: SGHDT, YYEEEE. Trimming removed 0 bases at V and 0 bases at J, with 7 bases between. The CDR3 totals 15 residues. CDR3 nucleotides: TGTGCCAGCAGCTTGGTTGACAGCTCTGGAAACACCATATATTTT. As protein: CASSLVDSSGNTIYF.